This T cell receptor (beta chain) originates from a study of blood T cell repertoires in COVID-19. This clone occurred once. Using immunoSEQ multiplex PCR, the repertoire was profiled, and TCRdb retains in-frame clones only, with some absent. The repertoire holds 130,000 or so clones, with 84% as singletons. Trimming pared 1 base from V and 3 bases from J, leaving 10 bases between. Per germline, CDR1 SGHTS and CDR2 YDEGEE. This CDR3 has 14 amino acids. Sequencing was performed on PBMCs or T cells enriched from blood (not recorded which). The receptor was isolated from a woman aged 45-60 years with acute COVID-19. The chain joins TRBV5-8 to TRBJ2-5; a possible D gene is TRBD2 (5 bases). The CDR3 sequence: CASSLRGMEETQYF. The CDR3, as DNA: TGTGCCAGCAGCTTGCGAGGGATGGAAGAGACCCAGTACTTC. Combining the CDR3 with reference TRBV5-8 and TRBJ2-5 gives the whole variable domain EAGVTQSPTHLIKTRGQQATLRCSPISGHTSVYWYQQALGLGLQFLLWYDEGEERNRGNFPPRFSGRQFPNYSSELNVNALELEDSALYLCASSLRGMEETQYFGPGTRLLVL.